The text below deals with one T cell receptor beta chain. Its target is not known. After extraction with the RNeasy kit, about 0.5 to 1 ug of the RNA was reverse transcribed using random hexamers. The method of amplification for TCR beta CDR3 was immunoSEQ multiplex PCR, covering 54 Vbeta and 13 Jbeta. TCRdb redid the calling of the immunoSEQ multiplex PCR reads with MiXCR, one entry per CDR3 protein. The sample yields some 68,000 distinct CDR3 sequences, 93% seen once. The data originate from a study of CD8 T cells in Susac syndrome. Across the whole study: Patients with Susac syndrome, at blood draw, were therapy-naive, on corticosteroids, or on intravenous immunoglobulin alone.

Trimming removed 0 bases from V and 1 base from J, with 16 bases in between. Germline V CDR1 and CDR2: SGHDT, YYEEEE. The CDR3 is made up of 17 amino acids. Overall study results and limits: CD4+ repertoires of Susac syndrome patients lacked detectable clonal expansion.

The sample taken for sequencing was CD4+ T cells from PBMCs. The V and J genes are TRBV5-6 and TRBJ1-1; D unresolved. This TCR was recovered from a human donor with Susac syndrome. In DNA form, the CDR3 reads TGTGCCAGCAGCTTGGAGGGAGAATGGACCGCGAACACTGAAGCTTTCTTT. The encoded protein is CASSLEGEWTANTEAFF.